This T cell receptor beta chain was captured in a study of human T cells and chemical hapten exposure. On the study more broadly: The study sensitized with 2% DPC on a 2 cm by 2 cm patch of upper inner arm skin.

This clonotype was recorded many times. Its specificity is not known. The time point here: patch test 3, about 24 weeks after DPC sensitization. The sample's treatment: therapeutic diphenylcyclopropenone sensitization with weekly scalp DPC. Study-level results: Because they had alopecia, donors may respond immunologically unlike healthy people. While controls formed fewer of them, expanded TCRs formed significantly more large CDR3 similarity clusters.

Each CDR3 protein gets one entry after TCRdb re-called the RACE reads with MiXCR. This repertoire shows tens of thousands of distinct CDR3 sequences, under 14% found once; its top ten account for more than 3%. Trimming stripped 1 base from V and 7 bases from J, with 17 bases between. This CDR3 has 15 residues. Per the germline V gene, CDR1 is MNHEY and CDR2 is SMNVEV (reference sequence). The genes are TRBV27 and TRBJ2-7, with D possibly called TRBD1 or TRBD2 (6 bases each). Sequencing was performed on whole blood, taken in connection with sensitization to the hapten diphenylcyclopropenone (DPC). This clonotype was sampled from a woman aged 50 to 65 with alopecia areata. Some clones in this sample may be carry-over from other donors' samples. The CDR3 DNA is TGTGCCAGCAGTTTATTAAGGGGGGCGGCGGAGGAGCAGTACTTC. This translates into CASSLLRGAAEEQYF.